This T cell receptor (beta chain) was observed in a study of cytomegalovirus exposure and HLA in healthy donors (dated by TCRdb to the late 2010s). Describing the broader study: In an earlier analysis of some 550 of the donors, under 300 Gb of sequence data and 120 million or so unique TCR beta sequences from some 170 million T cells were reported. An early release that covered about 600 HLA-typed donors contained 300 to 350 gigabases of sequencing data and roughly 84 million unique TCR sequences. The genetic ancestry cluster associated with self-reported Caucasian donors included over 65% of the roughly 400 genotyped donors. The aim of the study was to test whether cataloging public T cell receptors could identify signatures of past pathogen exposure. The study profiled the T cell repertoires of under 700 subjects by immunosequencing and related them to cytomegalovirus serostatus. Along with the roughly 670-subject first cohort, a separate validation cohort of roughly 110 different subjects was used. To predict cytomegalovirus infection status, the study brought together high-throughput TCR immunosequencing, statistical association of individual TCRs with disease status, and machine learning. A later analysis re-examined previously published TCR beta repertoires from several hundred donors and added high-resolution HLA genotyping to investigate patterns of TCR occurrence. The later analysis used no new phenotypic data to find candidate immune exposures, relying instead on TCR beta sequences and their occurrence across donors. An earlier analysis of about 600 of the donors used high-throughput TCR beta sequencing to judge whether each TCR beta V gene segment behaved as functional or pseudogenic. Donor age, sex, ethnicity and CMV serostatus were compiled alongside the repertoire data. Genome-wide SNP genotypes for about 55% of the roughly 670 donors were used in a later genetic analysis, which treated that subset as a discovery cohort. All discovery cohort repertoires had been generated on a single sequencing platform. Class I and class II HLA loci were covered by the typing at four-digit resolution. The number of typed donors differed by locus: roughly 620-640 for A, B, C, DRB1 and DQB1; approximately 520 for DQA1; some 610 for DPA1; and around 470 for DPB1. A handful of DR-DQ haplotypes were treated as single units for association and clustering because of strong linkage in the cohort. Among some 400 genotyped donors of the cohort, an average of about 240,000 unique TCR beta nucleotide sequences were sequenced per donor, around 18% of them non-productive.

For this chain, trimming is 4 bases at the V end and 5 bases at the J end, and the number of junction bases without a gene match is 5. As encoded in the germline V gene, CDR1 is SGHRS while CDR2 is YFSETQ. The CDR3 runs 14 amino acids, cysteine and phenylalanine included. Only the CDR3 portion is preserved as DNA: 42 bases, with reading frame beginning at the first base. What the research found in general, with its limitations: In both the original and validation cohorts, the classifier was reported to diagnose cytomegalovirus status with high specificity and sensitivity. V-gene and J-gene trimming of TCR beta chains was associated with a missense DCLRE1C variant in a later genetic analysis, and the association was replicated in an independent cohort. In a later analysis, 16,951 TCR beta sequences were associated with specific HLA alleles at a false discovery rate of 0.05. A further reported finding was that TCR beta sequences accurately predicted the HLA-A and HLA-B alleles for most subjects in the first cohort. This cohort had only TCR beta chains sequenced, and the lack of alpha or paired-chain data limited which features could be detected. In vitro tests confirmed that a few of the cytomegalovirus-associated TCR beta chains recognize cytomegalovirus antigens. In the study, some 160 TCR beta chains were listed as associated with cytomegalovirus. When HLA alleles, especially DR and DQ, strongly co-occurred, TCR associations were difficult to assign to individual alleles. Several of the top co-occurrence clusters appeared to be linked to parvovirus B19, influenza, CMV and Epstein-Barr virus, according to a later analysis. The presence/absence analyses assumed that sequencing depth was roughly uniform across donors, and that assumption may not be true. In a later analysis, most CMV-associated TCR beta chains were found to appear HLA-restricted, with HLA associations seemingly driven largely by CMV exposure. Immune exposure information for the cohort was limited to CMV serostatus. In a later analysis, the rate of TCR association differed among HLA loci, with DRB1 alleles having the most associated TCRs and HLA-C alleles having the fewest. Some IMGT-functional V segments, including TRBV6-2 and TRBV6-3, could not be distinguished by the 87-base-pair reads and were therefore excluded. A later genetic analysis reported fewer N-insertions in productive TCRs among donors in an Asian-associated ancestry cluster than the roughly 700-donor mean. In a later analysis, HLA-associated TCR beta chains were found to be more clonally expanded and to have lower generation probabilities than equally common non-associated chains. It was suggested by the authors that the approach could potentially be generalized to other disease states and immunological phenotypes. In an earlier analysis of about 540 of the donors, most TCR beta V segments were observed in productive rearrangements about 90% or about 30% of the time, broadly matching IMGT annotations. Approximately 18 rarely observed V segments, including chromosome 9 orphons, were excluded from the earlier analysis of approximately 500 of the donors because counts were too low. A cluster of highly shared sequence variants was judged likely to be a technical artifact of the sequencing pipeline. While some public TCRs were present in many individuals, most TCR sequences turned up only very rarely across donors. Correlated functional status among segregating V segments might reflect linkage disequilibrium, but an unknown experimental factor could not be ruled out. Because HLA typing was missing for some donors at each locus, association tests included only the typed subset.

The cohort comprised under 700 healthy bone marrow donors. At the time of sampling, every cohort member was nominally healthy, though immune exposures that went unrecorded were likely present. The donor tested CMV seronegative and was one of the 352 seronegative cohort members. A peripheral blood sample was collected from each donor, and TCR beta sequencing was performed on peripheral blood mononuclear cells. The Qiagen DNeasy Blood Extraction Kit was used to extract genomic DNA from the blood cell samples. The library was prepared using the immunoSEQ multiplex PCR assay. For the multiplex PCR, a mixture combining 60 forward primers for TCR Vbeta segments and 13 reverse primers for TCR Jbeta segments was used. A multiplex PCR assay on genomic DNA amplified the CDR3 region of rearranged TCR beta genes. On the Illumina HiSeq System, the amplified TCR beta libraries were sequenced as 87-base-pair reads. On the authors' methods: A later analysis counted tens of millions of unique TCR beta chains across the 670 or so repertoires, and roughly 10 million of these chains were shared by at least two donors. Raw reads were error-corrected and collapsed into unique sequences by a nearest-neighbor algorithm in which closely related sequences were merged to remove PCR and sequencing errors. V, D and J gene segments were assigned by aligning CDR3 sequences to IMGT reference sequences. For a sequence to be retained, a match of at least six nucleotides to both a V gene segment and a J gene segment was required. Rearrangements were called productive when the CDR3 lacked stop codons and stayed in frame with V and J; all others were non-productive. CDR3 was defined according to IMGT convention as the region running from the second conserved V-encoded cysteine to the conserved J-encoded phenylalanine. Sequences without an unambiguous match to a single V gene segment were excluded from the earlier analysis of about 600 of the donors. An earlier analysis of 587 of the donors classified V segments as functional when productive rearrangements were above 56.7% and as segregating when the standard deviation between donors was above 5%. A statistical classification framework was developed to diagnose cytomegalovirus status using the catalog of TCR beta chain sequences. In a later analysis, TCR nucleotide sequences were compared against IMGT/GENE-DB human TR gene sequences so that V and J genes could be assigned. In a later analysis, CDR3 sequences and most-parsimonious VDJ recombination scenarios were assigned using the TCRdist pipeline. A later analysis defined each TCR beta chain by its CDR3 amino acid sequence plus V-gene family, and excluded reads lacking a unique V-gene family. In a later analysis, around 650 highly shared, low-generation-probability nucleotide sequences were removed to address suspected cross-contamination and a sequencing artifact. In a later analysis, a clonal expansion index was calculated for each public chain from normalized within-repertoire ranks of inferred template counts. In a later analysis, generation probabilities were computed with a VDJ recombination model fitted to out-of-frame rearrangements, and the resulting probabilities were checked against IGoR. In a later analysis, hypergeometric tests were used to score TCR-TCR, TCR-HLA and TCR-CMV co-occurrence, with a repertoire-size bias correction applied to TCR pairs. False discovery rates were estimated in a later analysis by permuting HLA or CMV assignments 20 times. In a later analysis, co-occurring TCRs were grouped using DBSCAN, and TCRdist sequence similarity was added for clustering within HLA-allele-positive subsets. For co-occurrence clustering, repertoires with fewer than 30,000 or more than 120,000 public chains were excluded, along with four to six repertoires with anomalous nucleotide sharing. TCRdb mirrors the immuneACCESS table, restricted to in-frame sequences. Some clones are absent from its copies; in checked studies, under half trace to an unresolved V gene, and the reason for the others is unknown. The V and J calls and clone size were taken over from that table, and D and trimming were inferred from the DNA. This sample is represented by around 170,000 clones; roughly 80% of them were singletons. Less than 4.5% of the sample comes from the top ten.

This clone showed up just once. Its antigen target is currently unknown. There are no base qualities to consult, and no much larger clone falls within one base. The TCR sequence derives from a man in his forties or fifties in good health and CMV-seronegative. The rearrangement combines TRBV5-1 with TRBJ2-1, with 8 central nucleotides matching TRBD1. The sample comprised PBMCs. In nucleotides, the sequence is TGCGCCAGCAGCCCGCTGACAGGGGACAATGAGCAGTTCTTC. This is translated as CASSPLTGDNEQFF. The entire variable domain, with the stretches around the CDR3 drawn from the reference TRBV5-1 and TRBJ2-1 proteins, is KAGVTQTPRYLIKTRGQQVTLSCSPISGHRSVSWYQQTPGQGLQFLFEYFSETQRNKGNFPGRFSGRQFSNSRSEMNVSTLELGDSALYLCASSPLTGDNEQFFGPGTRLTVL.